These 27 T cell receptor beta chains were all obtained from the same sample, sequenced in a study of regulatory T cells in long-lasting Graves disease. Documented time point: newly diagnosed GD, antithyroid drugs for less than 3 months. After RNA was extracted from PBMCs, the TCR library was made from it. In building TCR beta libraries, iRepertoire HTBI primers were used together with Arm-PCR of CDR3 regions. TCRdb re-called the multiplex PCR reads through MiXCR, storing one row per CDR3 protein. Here the sample spans 320,000 or so distinct CDR3 sequences, over 15% being singletons. The material was peripheral blood mononuclear cells (PBMCs), obtained at new diagnosis, from a patient treated with antithyroid drugs. The receptors were gathered from a female donor with Graves disease.

This clonotype was recorded at least ten times. DNA of the CDR3: TGTGCCAGCAGGTCGACAGGGGGGCGGACCACCGGGGAGCTGTTTTTT. Translating it yields CASRSTGGRTTGELFF. The rearrangement links TRBV6-1 to TRBJ2-2; 9 bases map to TRBD1. The CDR3 totals 16 residues. J was trimmed by 4 bases and V by 6 bases; bases with no gene match: 9. Germline CDR1 and CDR2: MNHNS and SASEGT.

This clonotype was found many times. The chain joins TRBV28 to TRBJ1-4; no definite D call. The V gene lost 8 bases and the J gene lost 6 bases, with 4 bases spanning the gap. The V gene's germline CDR1 is MDHEN and CDR2 SYDVKM. This CDR3 is 10 amino acids long. CDR3 protein: CASLHEKLFF. The DNA of the CDR3 is TGTGCCAGCTTGCATGAAAAACTGTTTTTT.

This clonotype was counted many times. CDR3 region: CASSGLAYEQYF. CDR3 coding DNA: TGTGCCAGCAGTGGACTAGCCTACGAGCAGTACTTC. The J gene is TRBJ2-7, the V gene TRBV2; the D gene is possibly TRBD2 (6 bases). Trimming left V 4 bases short and J 2 bases short, with 6 bases between. Per the germline V gene, CDR1 is SNHLY and CDR2 is FYNNEI. The CDR3 spans 12 residues.

This clonotype was counted many times. The chain has TRBV20-1 and TRBJ2-7; weak D call: TRBD1 (6 bases). The CDR3 is 14 amino acids. Per the germline V gene, CDR1 is DFQATT and CDR2 is SNEGSKA (reference sequence). V was trimmed by 3 bases and J by 6 bases, leaving 18 bases between them. The CDR3 sequence: CSARADSSLIEQYF. Written as DNA, the CDR3 is TGCAGTGCTAGGGCGGACAGTTCCCTGATCGAGCAGTACTTC.

The chain combines TRBV19 with TRBJ1-1; weak D call: TRBD1 (6 bases). Germline lookup yields CDR1 LNHDA and CDR2 SQIVND (reference sequence). This CDR3 contains 12 residues. The V end lost 6 bases, the J end lost 8 bases, and 13 bases lay between the germline ends. The CDR3 nucleotides are TGTGCCAGTAGCAAAGGGCAGGGGGAAGCTTTCTTT. As protein: CASSKGQGEAFF. Variable domain in full (rest from reference TRBV19 and TRBJ1-1): DGGITQSPKYLFRKEGQNVTLSCEQNLNHDAMYWYRQDPGQGLRLIYYSQIVNDFQKGDIAEGYSVSREKKESFPLTVTSAQKNPTAFYLCASSKGQGEAFFGQGTRLTVV.

In this sample, this clonotype turned up many times. J is TRBJ2-2 and V is TRBV28, with D hard to call. The CDR3 consists of 15 residues. Trimming cost V 6 bases and J 0 bases, with 11 bases left between them. The germline CDR1 and CDR2 sequences are MDHEN and SYDVKM. CDR3: CASSPFLTNTGELFF. Written as DNA, the CDR3 is TGTGCCAGCAGCCCCTTTTTGACGAACACCGGGGAGCTGTTTTTT.

J is TRBJ2-1 and V is TRBV3-1; TRBD2 matches 8 bases. Germline CDR1 is LGHDT and CDR2 is YNNKEL (reference sequence). Trimming at V came to 1 base and at J to 8 bases, leaving 10 bases not matched to a gene. The CDR3 is 16 amino acids. This chain's CDR3 is CASSQVSRAGGDEQFF. The DNA for the CDR3 is TGTGCCAGCAGCCAAGTAAGTAGGGCGGGAGGCGATGAGCAGTTCTTC.

The rearrangement links TRBV4-1 to TRBJ2-4, with TRBD2 identical over 10 bases. Germline V gene data show CDR1 as MGHRA and CDR2 as YSYEKL. The trim removed 0 bases at V and 0 bases at J, leaving 8 bases unmatched. This CDR3 comprises 19 residues. As DNA, the CDR3 is TGCGCCAGCAGCCAAGATTCTCCTAGCGGGAGCGAAGCCAAAAACATTCAGTACTTC. Protein: CASSQDSPSGSEAKNIQYF.

The chain carries TRBV12-3 or TRBV12-4 and TRBJ2-2; no definite D call. The CDR3 has 11 amino acids. The V gene lost 7 bases and the J gene lost 6 bases, with 6 bases spanning the gap. The CDR3 region is CASKLSGELFF. CDR3 nucleotide sequence: TGTGCCAGCAAACTGTCCGGGGAGCTGTTTTTT.

This clonotype was recorded many times. V gene TRBV18 combines with J gene TRBJ2-3; 9 bases map to TRBD2. With V trimmed by 4 bases and J by 2 bases, 4 bases remained unmatched. Germline loops: CDR1 KGHSH, CDR2 LQKENI. The CDR3 runs 15 residues. The CDR3 sequence: CASSRTSADTDTQYF. As DNA, the CDR3 is TGTGCCAGCTCACGGACTAGCGCTGACACAGATACGCAGTATTTT.

Points on this clonotype: A read error likely explains this, since a far larger clone differs by one base. The chain employs TRBV2 and TRBJ2-3, with 8 bases aligning to TRBD1. CDR3 length equals 16 residues. V lost 5 bases, J lost 2 bases, and 9 bases stayed unmatched. The germline V gene has CDR1 SNHLY and CDR2 FYNNEI. This chain's CDR3 is CASSPRTGKVTDTQYF. CDR3 coding DNA: TGTGCCAGCAGTCCCCGGACAGGGAAGGTCACAGATACGCAGTATTTT.

This clonotype has ten or more counts. The chain's CDR3 is CASSRLAGGVTDTQYF. For the CDR3, the DNA is TGTGCCAGCAGCCGACTAGCGGGAGGAGTTACAGATACGCAGTATTTT. This chain joins TRBV7-9 and TRBJ2-3, with 13 bases fitting TRBD2. With V trimmed by 5 bases and J by 3 bases, 5 bases remained unmatched. The CDR3 is made up of 16 amino acids. Germline lookup yields CDR1 SEHNR and CDR2 FQNEAQ (reference sequence).

In its sample, this clonotype was seen many times. The rearrangement uses TRBV18 and TRBJ2-5, with 7 bases lining up with TRBD2. J was trimmed by 10 bases and V by 6 bases; bases with no gene match: 14. Germline values: CDR1 KGHSH, CDR2 LQKENI. CDR3 length: 14 amino acids. CDR3 residues: CASSPGTTRQDQYF. The CDR3 DNA follows: TGTGCCAGCTCGCCTGGGACTACCCGTCAGGACCAGTACTTC.

This clonotype has more than one count but fewer than ten. CDR3 DNA sequence: TGTGCCAGCAGCTTAGCAACCCGCAATCAGCCCCAGCATTTT. Its protein product is CASSLATRNQPQHF. This rearrangement joins TRBV7-9 to TRBJ1-5; D not resolved. V dropped 0 bases and J dropped 2 bases, with 5 bases sitting between them. The CDR3 extends over 14 amino acids. Germline V gives CDR1 SEHNR, CDR2 FQNEAQ (reference sequence).

The rearrangement links TRBV11-3 to TRBJ2-1, with 9 bases lining up with TRBD1. Trimming at V came to 0 bases and at J to 9 bases, leaving 3 bases not matched to a gene. The length of the CDR3 is 14 residues. Germline loops: CDR1 SGHNT, CDR2 YENEEA. The CDR3 loop reads CASSLDSGQGEQFF. The DNA of the CDR3 is TGTGCCAGCAGCTTAGATTCGGGACAGGGTGAGCAGTTCTTC.

There are a few counts of this clonotype. The chain is built from TRBV19 and TRBJ2-1, with 11 bases aligning to TRBD2. V lost 4 bases to trimming and J lost 8 bases; unmatched junction nucleotides: 10. Germline assignment: CDR1 LNHDA and CDR2 SQIVND (reference sequence). CDR3 length: 16 residues. Here the CDR3 reads CASSTPPTSGSDEQFF. CDR3 DNA: TGTGCCAGTAGTACCCCCCCAACTAGCGGGAGCGATGAGCAGTTCTTC. The full variable domain, in which reference TRBV19 and TRBJ2-1 provide the parts outside the CDR3, is DGGITQSPKYLFRKEGQNVTLSCEQNLNHDAMYWYRQDPGQGLRLIYYSQIVNDFQKGDIAEGYSVSREKKESFPLTVTSAQKNPTAFYLCASSTPPTSGSDEQFFGPGTRLTVL.

The DNA for the CDR3 is TGTGCCAGCAGCTTCGGACAGCTTACCGGGGAGCTGTTTTTT. Its protein product is CASSFGQLTGELFF. This chain uses TRBV7-6 with TRBJ2-2, with D perhaps TRBD1 (6 bases). Trimming removed 3 bases at V and 5 bases at J, with 10 bases between. The CDR3 contains 14 residues. Germline values: CDR1 SGHVS, CDR2 FNYEAQ.

This clonotype was detected many times. V and J are TRBV3-1 and TRBJ2-3; 9 bases match TRBD2. The CDR3 spans 18 residues. Losses at the gene ends were 0 bases for V and 0 bases for J; bases not matched to a gene: 7. CDR1 is LGHDT and CDR2 is YNNKEL in the germline V gene (reference sequence). This CDR3 reads CASSQELLAGRSTDTQYF. CDR3 sequence (DNA): TGTGCCAGCAGCCAAGAACTCCTAGCGGGGAGAAGCACAGATACGCAGTATTTT.

This clonotype has at least ten counts. The chain carries TRBV9 and TRBJ2-1; D possibly corresponds to TRBD2 (5 bases). The CDR3 runs 14 residues. The germline CDR1 and CDR2 sequences are SGDLS and YYNGEE. V was clipped by 0 bases and J by 6 bases, with 10 bases between them. The CDR3 reads CASSVEAAPNEQFF. CDR3 nucleotides: TGTGCCAGCAGCGTAGAAGCGGCCCCCAATGAGCAGTTCTTC.

The gene calls are TRBV29-1 and TRBJ2-3; D call uncertain. Germline CDR1 and CDR2: SQVTM and ANQGSEA. The CDR3 runs to 12 residues. V dropped 8 bases and J dropped 3 bases, with 12 bases sitting between them. CDR3 nucleotides: TGCAGCCCCCTGGATAGAACAGATACGCAGTATTTT. Its translation: CSPLDRTDTQYF.

In its sample, this clonotype was seen a few times. The J gene is TRBJ1-4, the V gene TRBV7-8; D not resolved. The CDR3 contains 15 residues. Germline CDR1 SGHVS, CDR2 FQNEAQ. The V end lost 4 bases, the J end lost 3 bases, and 12 bases lay between the germline ends. CDR3 sequence: CASSWSSGSNEKLFF. The DNA for the CDR3 is TGTGCCAGCAGCTGGTCATCCGGGTCTAATGAAAAACTGTTTTTT. Using reference TRBV7-8 and TRBJ1-4 for the parts outside the CDR3, the full variable domain is GAGVSQSPRYKVAKRGQDVALRCDPISGHVSLFWYQQALGQGPEFLTYFQNEAQLDKSGLPSDRFFAERPEGSVSTLKIQRTQQEDSAVYLCASSWSSGSNEKLFFGSGTQLSVL.

Regarding this clonotype: This could be a read error, since a much larger clone is one nucleotide away. The chain uses TRBV20-1 and TRBJ2-3, with 10 bases identical to TRBD2. Germline V gives CDR1 DFQATT, CDR2 SNEGSKA (reference sequence). The junction had 8 bases not matched to a gene; V was cut back by 3 bases and J by 5 bases. This CDR3 contains 15 residues. The CDR3 loop reads CSASGLAGAGDTQYF. The CDR3 DNA follows: TGCAGTGCTAGTGGCCTAGCGGGAGCCGGAGATACGCAGTATTTT.

At least ten counts were recorded for this clonotype. This chain uses TRBV2 with TRBJ2-5; TRBD1 aligns across 9 bases. V trimming: 2 bases; J trimming: 5 bases; junction bases outside the gene matches: 24. In germline, CDR1 is SNHLY, CDR2 FYNNEI. The CDR3 has 21 residues. The CDR3 loop is CASSEPRPQGAHPPKRETQYF. In DNA form, the CDR3 reads TGTGCCAGCAGTGAACCGAGACCACAGGGGGCGCATCCCCCGAAGAGGGAGACCCAGTACTTC.

This clonotype was observed many times. The CDR3 protein is CASRNKLGLELYNEQFF. The CDR3 region has the DNA TGTGCCAGCAGAAACAAACTCGGGCTGGAACTTTACAATGAGCAGTTCTTC. The chain carries TRBV7-9 and TRBJ2-1; D not certain. Germline lookup yields CDR1 SEHNR and CDR2 FQNEAQ (reference sequence). V gave up 6 bases and J gave up 4 bases, with 22 bases separating them. The CDR3 sequence is 17 residues long. Filled out from reference TRBV7-9 and TRBJ2-1, the complete variable domain reads DTGVSQNPRHKITKRGQNVTFRCDPISEHNRLYWYRQTLGQGPEFLTYFQNEAQLEKSRLLSDRFSAERPKGSFSTLEIQRTEQGDSAMYLCASRNKLGLELYNEQFFGPGTRLTVL.

This clonotype occurred once. The chain joins TRBV30 to TRBJ2-2, with 7 bases fitting TRBD1. J lost 0 bases, V lost 5 bases, and 6 bases had no gene match. The CDR3 sequence is 15 residues long. From germline, CDR1 is GTSNPN and CDR2 SVGIG (reference sequence). Here the CDR3 reads CAWQTGTANTGELFF. The CDR3 nucleotides are TGTGCCTGGCAGACCGGGACAGCGAACACCGGGGAGCTGTTTTTT.

This chain uses TRBV3-1 with TRBJ2-7; D is ambiguous. The V end lost 0 bases, the J end lost 2 bases, and 5 bases lay between the germline ends. This CDR3 is 13 amino acids long. Germline lookup yields CDR1 LGHDT and CDR2 YNNKEL (reference sequence). CDR3 sequence: CASSQEYTYEQYF. In nucleotides, the CDR3 is TGTGCCAGCAGCCAAGAGTATACCTACGAGCAGTACTTC.

The chain joins TRBV7-8 to TRBJ2-7; D uncertain. V dropped 2 bases and J dropped 1 base, with 9 bases sitting between them. From germline, CDR1 is SGHVS and CDR2 FQNEAQ. The CDR3 has 14 residues. Here the CDR3 DNA reads TGTGCCAGCAGCTTAAATGCTAGATCCTACGAGCAGTACTTC. Translation: CASSLNARSYEQYF.